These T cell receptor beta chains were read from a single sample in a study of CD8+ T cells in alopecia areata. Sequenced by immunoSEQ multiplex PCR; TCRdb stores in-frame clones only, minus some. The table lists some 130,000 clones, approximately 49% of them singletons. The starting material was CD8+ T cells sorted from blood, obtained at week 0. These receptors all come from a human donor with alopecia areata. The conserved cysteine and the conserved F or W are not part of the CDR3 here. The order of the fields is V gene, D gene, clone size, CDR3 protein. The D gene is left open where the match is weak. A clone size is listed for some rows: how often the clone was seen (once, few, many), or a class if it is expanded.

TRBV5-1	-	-	ASSLARSKFTDTQY
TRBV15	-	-	ATSPSAASTDTQY
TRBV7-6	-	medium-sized	ASSLLGGAPNEQF
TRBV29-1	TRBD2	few	SVESQAGGGTDTQY
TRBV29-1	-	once	SVEGDLGFAGNTIY
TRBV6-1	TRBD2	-	ASSKRGSTDTQY
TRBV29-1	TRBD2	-	SVEERAGGYEQY
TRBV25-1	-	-	ASSVQGETQY
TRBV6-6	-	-	ASSQTRGVFQETQY
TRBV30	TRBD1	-	AWSPTGVYGYT
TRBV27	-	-	ASRSPWGYSPLH
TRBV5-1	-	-	ASSSTGTMNTEAF
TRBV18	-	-	ASSPDREGSYEQY
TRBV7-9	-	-	ASTGGNTIY
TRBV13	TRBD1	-	ASSMTQGKDQPQH
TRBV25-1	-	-	ASSEFVADGQETQY
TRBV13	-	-	ASSLVGDGGNTEAF
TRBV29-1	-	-	SVEYQGWVSTDTQY